What follows are 18 T cell receptor beta chains derived from one specimen sequenced in a study of shared clonotypes between healthy human individuals. Positive CCR7 selection of CD45RO-negative cells yielded the naive CD8 cells, and terminally differentiated effector memory CD45RA+ cells were excluded. Data came from immunoSEQ multiplex PCR; TCRdb stores just in-frame clones and leaves some out. The sample lists around 2.1 million clones; about 92% were seen once. The material sequenced was naive CD8+ T cells from PBMCs. The receptors stem from a man aged 18 to 35 in good health. Some clones in this sample may be carry-over from other donors' samples.

The rearrangement joins TRBV28 to TRBJ1-1; 8 bases match TRBD1. Germline V lookup: CDR1 MDHEN, CDR2 SYDVKM. V lost 6 bases to trimming and J lost 5 bases; unmatched junction nucleotides: 8. This CDR3 has 14 amino acids. The CDR3 DNA sequence: TGTGCCAGCAGGGGACCGGGACAGGCGACTGAAGCTTTCTTT. Its protein product is CASRGPGQATEAFF.

The chain employs TRBV9 and TRBJ2-3; D is ambiguous. With 1 base removed from V and 1 base from J, the gap between germline ends came to 10 bases. The CDR3 totals 15 residues. The V gene's germline CDR1 is SGDLS and CDR2 YYNGEE. CDR3 residues: CASSVYPMGTDTQYF. The CDR3 region has the DNA TGTGCCAGCAGCGTATACCCCATGGGCACAGATACGCAGTATTTT.

The chain recombines TRBV11-3 with TRBJ2-3; D possibly corresponds to TRBD1 (6 bases). This CDR3 is 17 amino acids long. Germline V lookup: CDR1 SGHNT, CDR2 YENEEA. The V and J ends lost 4 bases and 2 bases respectively, with 19 bases between them. The CDR3 reads CASSSRQDRIPTDTQYF. The CDR3 DNA reads TGTGCCAGCAGCTCCAGACAGGACCGCATACCCACAGATACGCAGTATTTT.

This chain links TRBV10-3 with TRBJ2-2; D perhaps matches TRBD2 (5 bases). V was shortened by 2 bases and J by 7 bases, with 29 bases between the two germline ends. The germline V gene encodes CDR1 ENHRY and CDR2 SYGVKD. This CDR3 is built from 20 residues. Here the CDR3 DNA reads TGTGCCATCAGTGAGACGATGACCGGAAAGGGCCGATCGGGAATCGGGGAGCTGTTTTTT. It specifies CAISETMTGKGRSGIGELFF.

The genes are TRBV7-9 and TRBJ2-7; D not certain. Trimming stripped 5 bases from V and 4 bases from J, with 12 bases between. The germline V gene has CDR1 SEHNR and CDR2 FQNEAQ (reference sequence). CDR3 size: 13 residues. DNA for the CDR3: TGTGCCAGCAGCCACCCAAACGAGTACGAGCAGTACTTC. Protein sequence: CASSHPNEYEQYF.

The genes are TRBV13 and TRBJ2-1; D unclear. The CDR3 length is 14 residues. Germline CDR1 PRHDT, CDR2 FYEKMQ (reference sequence). V was cut by 2 bases and J by 3 bases, with 8 bases left in between. In DNA form, the CDR3 reads TGTGCCAGCAGCTTACCACAAGACTACAATGAGCAGTTCTTC. It codes for CASSLPQDYNEQFF.

This chain links TRBV6-1 with TRBJ2-7; D call uncertain. The V end lost 2 bases, the J end lost 0 bases, and 11 bases lay between the germline ends. CDR3 size: 15 residues. Germline V gene data show CDR1 as MNHNS and CDR2 as SASEGT. The CDR3 spells CASSEYPSSSYEQYF. CDR3 coding DNA: TGTGCCAGCAGTGAATACCCGTCGAGCTCCTACGAGCAGTACTTC.

V is TRBV2 and J is TRBJ2-5; D unresolved. Germline assignment: CDR1 SNHLY and CDR2 FYNNEI. V was trimmed by 0 bases and J by 5 bases, leaving 4 bases between them. CDR3 length: 12 amino acids. The CDR3 loop reads CASSEAVETQYF. For the CDR3, the DNA is TGTGCCAGCAGTGAAGCGGTGGAGACCCAGTACTTC.

The chain links TRBV11-3 to TRBJ2-5; the D gene could be TRBD1 or TRBD2 (6 bases each). The CDR3 runs 16 residues. Trimming stripped 5 bases from V and 5 bases from J, with 21 bases between. Looked up from germline, CDR1 is SGHNT and CDR2 is YENEEA. CDR3 in amino acids: CASSLARGEGGETQYF. The DNA of the CDR3 is TGTGCCAGCAGCCTAGCGCGTGGGGAAGGGGGGGAGACCCAGTACTTC.

This chain joins TRBV28 and TRBJ2-7; D gene uncertain. V shed 9 bases and J shed 5 bases, with 17 bases lying between them. The CDR3 runs 13 residues. Germline lookup yields CDR1 MDHEN and CDR2 SYDVKM. The CDR3 DNA sequence: TGTGCCAGTAGGATAATAATGGCGAACGAGCAGTACTTC. It codes for CASRIIMANEQYF.

The chain combines TRBV9 with TRBJ2-2; D might be TRBD1 (7 bases). Germline CDR1 is SGDLS and CDR2 is YYNGEE. The CDR3 runs 16 residues. V lost 3 bases and J 1 base, leaving 13 bases between the germline ends. CDR3 region: CASSGGGGRNTGELFF. CDR3 sequence (DNA): TGTGCCAGCAGCGGAGGAGGGGGCCGGAACACCGGGGAGCTGTTTTTT.

This clone was picked up a small number of times. V gene TRBV9 combines with J gene TRBJ2-7, with 7 bases fitting TRBD1. V shed 5 bases and J 5 bases; nucleotides not matched to a gene: 10. Germline-derived CDR1 and CDR2 are SGDLS and YYNGEE. CDR3 length: 14 amino acids. The CDR3 loop is CASSTTGNWDEQYF. The CDR3 coding sequence is TGTGCCAGCAGTACGACAGGGAATTGGGACGAGCAGTACTTC.

The rearrangement joins TRBV4-2 to TRBJ2-3; the match to TRBD1 covers 7 bases. The germline CDR1 and CDR2 sequences are LGHNA and YNFKEQ. This CDR3 spans 15 amino acids. The ends lost 5 bases at V and 2 bases at J; junction bases unmatched: 7. The CDR3 DNA sequence: TGTGCCAGCAGCTATTGGACAGGACACACAGATACGCAGTATTTT. This encodes CASSYWTGHTDTQYF.

On this clone: The junction does not match germline at one end; this may be a read error. V is TRBV29-1 and J is TRBJ2-1; 9 bases are shared with TRBD1. Looked up from germline, CDR1 is SQVTM and CDR2 is ANQGSEA. This CDR3 has 12 amino acids. CDR3 amino acids: CSGQGNYNEQFF. As DNA, the CDR3 is TGTTCTGGACAGGGGAATTACAATGAGCAGTTCTTC.

The sample holds a few counts of this clone. The V and J genes are TRBV28 and TRBJ1-1; D gene uncertain. This CDR3 is 12 amino acids long. Trimming shortened V by 4 bases and J by 8 bases, and 11 bases separated the two germline ends. The germline V gene encodes CDR1 MDHEN and CDR2 SYDVKM. This CDR3 reads CASSSFGREAFF. CDR3 coding DNA: TGTGCCAGCAGTTCATTTGGACGGGAAGCTTTCTTT.

This chain links TRBV4-3 with TRBJ1-2; weak D call: TRBD1 (5 bases). Trimming left V 3 bases short and J 6 bases short, with 11 bases between. The CDR3 covers 13 residues. CDR1 and CDR2 (germline): LGHNA, YSLEER. This CDR3 reads CASSHGLGDGYTF. Here the CDR3 DNA reads TGCGCCAGCAGCCATGGCCTAGGGGATGGCTACACCTTC.

This clone has only one observation. The chain has TRBV5-7 and TRBJ2-5; 10 positions agree with TRBD2. TRBV5-7 falls under the ORF class, with uncertain function. Losses at the gene ends were 4 bases for V and 3 bases for J; bases not matched to a gene: 12. The length of the CDR3 is 17 residues. CDR3 nucleotides: TGTGCCAGCAGCCCGGCACTGAGCGGGAGGGCGGAAGAGACCCAGTACTTC. Translating gives CASSPALSGRAEETQYF.

V is TRBV28 and J is TRBJ2-3, with D perhaps matching TRBD1 (6 bases). The germline V gene encodes CDR1 MDHEN and CDR2 SYDVKM. There are 15 residues in the CDR3. The V end lost 5 bases, the J end lost 0 bases, and 12 bases lay between the germline ends. CDR3 sequence (DNA): TGTGCCAGCAGTCTTAACAGGGCGAGCACAGATACGCAGTATTTT. It codes for CASSLNRASTDTQYF.